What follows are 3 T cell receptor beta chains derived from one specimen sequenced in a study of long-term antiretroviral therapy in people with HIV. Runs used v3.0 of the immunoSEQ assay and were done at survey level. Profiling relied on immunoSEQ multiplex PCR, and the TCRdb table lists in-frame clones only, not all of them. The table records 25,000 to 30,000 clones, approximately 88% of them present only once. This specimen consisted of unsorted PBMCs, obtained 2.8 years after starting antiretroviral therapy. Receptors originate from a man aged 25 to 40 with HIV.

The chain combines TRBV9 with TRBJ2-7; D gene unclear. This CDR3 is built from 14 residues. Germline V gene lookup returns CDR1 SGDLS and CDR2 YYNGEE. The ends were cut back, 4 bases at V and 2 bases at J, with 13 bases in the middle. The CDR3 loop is CASSTYGQPYEQYF. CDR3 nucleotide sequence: TGTGCCAGCAGCACCTACGGGCAGCCCTACGAGCAGTACTTC. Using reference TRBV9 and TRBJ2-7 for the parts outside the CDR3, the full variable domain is DSGVTQTPKHLITATGQRVTLRCSPRSGDLSVYWYQQSLDQGLQFLIQYYNGEERAKGNILERFSAQQFPDLHSELNLSSLELGDSALYFCASSTYGQPYEQYFGPGTRLTVT.

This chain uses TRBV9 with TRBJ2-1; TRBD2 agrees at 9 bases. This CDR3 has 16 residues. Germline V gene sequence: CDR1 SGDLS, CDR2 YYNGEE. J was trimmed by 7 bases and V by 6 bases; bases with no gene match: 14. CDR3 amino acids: CASTGGGRAVGNEQFF. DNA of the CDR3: TGTGCCAGCACGGGGGGCGGGAGGGCCGTGGGGAATGAGCAGTTCTTC.

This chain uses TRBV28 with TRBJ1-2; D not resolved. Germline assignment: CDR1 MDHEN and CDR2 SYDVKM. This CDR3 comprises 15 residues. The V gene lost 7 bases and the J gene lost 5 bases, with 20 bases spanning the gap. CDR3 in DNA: TGTGCCAGCACCAGATTGTCTCGGTTTGGGTATGGCTACACCTTC. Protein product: CASTRLSRFGYGYTF.